These T cell receptor beta chains were read from a single sample in a study of shared clonotypes between healthy human individuals. Some clones are missing from TCRdb's copy, which holds only in-frame ones; the method was immunoSEQ multiplex PCR. The sample lists nearly 750,000 clones, 72% seen once, with approximately 1.7% in the top ten. The sample taken for sequencing was memory CD4+ T cells sorted from blood. The origin of the receptors is a woman aged 30 to 39 in good health. Both conserved end residues are part of each CDR3. The order of the fields is V gene, J gene, D gene, clone size, CDR3 DNA, CDR3 protein. The D gene is left open where the match is weak. Size tells how often a clone was seen (once, few, many) or the class of an expanded clone, and some rows leave it out.

>TRBV11-1|TRBJ2-7|TRBD2|NA
TGTGCCAGCAGCTTCGGGAGGGGTGCGCCCTACGAGCAGTACTTC
CASSFGRGAPYEQYF
>TRBV18|TRBJ2-5|TRBD2|NA
TGTGCCAGCTCACCCGCGGGGGGAGGTGGCGGAGAGACCCAGTACTTC
CASSPAGGGGGETQYF
>TRBV15|TRBJ2-5|NA|NA
TGTGCCACCAGCAGAGATTCCCCCTGGGGAGGGGGCGAAGAGACCCAGTACTTC
CATSRDSPWGGGEETQYF
>TRBV7-2|TRBJ1-4|NA|NA
TGTGCCAGCAGCTTAAGGGGAGGGAATGAAAAACTGTTTTTT
CASSLRGGNEKLFF
>TRBV2|TRBJ2-7|TRBD2|once
TGTGCCAGCAGTGAAGCGGCTAGCGGGCGCTACGAGCAGTACTTC
CASSEAASGRYEQYF
>TRBV27|TRBJ2-3|NA|NA
TGTGCCAGCAGCCTTCAAGTCGGGGATACGCAGTATTTT
CASSLQVGDTQYF
>TRBV6-6|TRBJ2-1|TRBD2|NA
TGTGCCAGCAGCCCCGGGACTAGCGCCATCAGGGATGAGCAGTTCTTC
CASSPGTSAIRDEQFF
>TRBV5-1|TRBJ1-6|TRBD1|NA
TGCGCCAGCAGCATCGACAGGGTCCGCTCACCCCTCCACTTT
CASSIDRVRSPLHF
>TRBV11-2|TRBJ2-7|TRBD1|NA
TGTGCCAGCAGCCGGGACAGGGACGAGCAGTACTTC
CASSRDRDEQYF
>TRBV5-1|TRBJ2-7|NA|NA
TGCGCCAGCAGCTCCGGGGACATTACCTACGAGCAGTACTTC
CASSSGDITYEQYF
>TRBV15|TRBJ1-2|NA|NA
TGTGCCACCAGCAGCCGGGGCAGGGCTAACTATGGCTACACCTTC
CATSSRGRANYGYTF
>TRBV5-1|TRBJ2-5|TRBD1|NA
TGCGCCAGCAGCTTGGGAGACAGGGATGGAGAGACCCAGTACTTC
CASSLGDRDGETQYF
>TRBV5-1|TRBJ1-3|NA|NA
TGCGCCAGCAGCCCCCGGTATCCACAAAACACCATATATTTT
CASSPRYPQNTIYF
>TRBV6-5|TRBJ1-2|NA|NA
TGTGCCAGCAGCGATGGGGAGGAAAATGGCTACACCTTC
CASSDGEENGYTF
>TRBV15|TRBJ2-5|NA|many
TGTGCCACCAGCAGAGATGGGGGTACGGGCGCGGAGACCCAGTACTTC
CATSRDGGTGAETQYF
>TRBV27|TRBJ2-7|NA|NA
TGTGCCAGCAGGAAACGGGGCTCCTACGAGCAGTACTTC
CASRKRGSYEQYF
>TRBV28|TRBJ1-2|NA|NA
TGTGCCAGCAGTTTGACAGCCTATGGCTACACCTTC
CASSLTAYGYTF
>TRBV21-1|TRBJ2-2|NA|once
TGTGCCAGCAGCAAAGGGACACAAACCGGGGAGCTGTTTTTT
CASSKGTQTGELFF
>TRBV19|TRBJ2-2|TRBD2|NA
TGTGCCAGTCGGACCGGGACTAGCGTCGACACCGGGGAGCTGTTTTTT
CASRTGTSVDTGELFF
>TRBV7-8|TRBJ1-1|NA|NA
TGTGCCAGCAGCTTAGAGGCCCACACTGAAGCTTTCTTT
CASSLEAHTEAFF
>TRBV19|TRBJ1-1|NA|few
TGTGCCAGTAGTATGATGGCGGAGGGGAACACTGAAGCTTTCTTT
CASSMMAEGNTEAFF
>TRBV27|TRBJ2-7|TRBD2|NA
TGTGCCAGCACCCGGGCTAGCGGGCCCCGCAACGAGCAGTACTTC
CASTRASGPRNEQYF
>TRBV10-3|TRBJ2-7|NA|NA
TGTGCCATCAGTGGGCCTAGCAATGACGAGCAGTACTTC
CAISGPSNDEQYF
>TRBV28|TRBJ1-2|TRBD1|NA
TGTGCCAGCAGTCTGGGACAGCATGGCTACACCTTC
CASSLGQHGYTF
>TRBV5-6|TRBJ2-2|TRBD2|NA
TGTGCCAGCAGGCAAACTAGCGGGAGAGACACCGGGGAGCTGTTTTTT
CASRQTSGRDTGELFF
>TRBV29-1|TRBJ2-3|NA|once
TGCAGCTCGCGACGGGGGAGTGATACGCAGTATTTT
CSSRRGSDTQYF
>TRBV28|TRBJ1-1|NA|NA
TGTGCCAGCGCCGCCAACCTGAACACTGAAGCTTTCTTT
CASAANLNTEAFF
>TRBV7-2|TRBJ2-7|NA|NA
TGTGCCAGCAGCTTAGAGGTTGTTAGCCACGAGCAGTACTTC
CASSLEVVSHEQYF
>TRBV9|TRBJ2-2|NA|NA
TGTGCCAGCAGCGTAGAAAACACCGGGGAGCTGTTTTTT
CASSVENTGELFF
>TRBV5-4|TRBJ1-4|NA|few
TGTGCCAGCAGCTTGTGGATCGGGGGGACTAATGAAAAACTGTTTTTT
CASSLWIGGTNEKLFF
>TRBV7-8|TRBJ2-2|TRBD2|NA
TGTGCCAGCAGGAGGGGACTAGCGGGAGCGAACACCGGGGAGCTGTTTTTT
CASRRGLAGANTGELFF
>TRBV18|TRBJ2-5|NA|few
TGTGCCAGCTCACCACCGGGTCGCGAGACCCAGTACTTC
CASSPPGRETQYF
>TRBV11-2|TRBJ1-2|NA|many
TGTGCCAGCAGCTTTGACGGAAACTATGGCTACACCTTC
CASSFDGNYGYTF
>TRBV30|TRBJ2-7|TRBD1|once
TGTGCCTGGAGCCCCGGACAGGTTTTAAAGCAGTACTTC
CAWSPGQVLKQYF
>TRBV4-1|TRBJ1-4|TRBD1|NA
TGCGCCAGCAGCCAAGTGGGTAAAACAGGGGGCCGGGAAAAACTGTTTTTT
CASSQVGKTGGREKLFF
>TRBV7-8|TRBJ2-3|NA|NA
TGTGCCAGCAGCCTTACACGAGATACGCAGTATTTT
CASSLTRDTQYF
>TRBV5-1|TRBJ2-7|TRBD2|NA
TGCGCCAGCAGCATATCTAGCGGGAGTCGAGGCGAGCAGTACTTC
CASSISSGSRGEQYF
>TRBV7-9|TRBJ2-1|NA|NA
TGTGCCAGCAGCCCACTAGGGGTGGTCTTGCGCAATGAGCAGTTCTTC
CASSPLGVVLRNEQFF
>TRBV7-9|TRBJ2-5|NA|many
TGTGCCAGCAGGGGCAGGGCGCAAGAGACCCAGTACTTC
CASRGRAQETQYF
>TRBV4-2|TRBJ2-7|NA|NA
TGTGCCAGCAGCCAAGAGTGGGGCTCAACCTACGAGCAGTACTTC
CASSQEWGSTYEQYF
>TRBV10-3|TRBJ1-1|NA|NA
TGTGCCATCAGTGTTCAGGGAGGAACTGAAGCTTTCTTT
CAISVQGGTEAFF
>TRBV30|TRBJ1-3|TRBD1|NA
TGTGCCTGGACAGGGGGCCTAAACACCATATATTTT
CAWTGGLNTIYF
>TRBV29-1|TRBJ2-1|TRBD2|NA
TGCAGCGTTGACCGGGACTACTCCTACAATGAGCAGTTCTTC
CSVDRDYSYNEQFF
>TRBV7-9|TRBJ1-2|NA|once
TGTGCCAGCAGTCCCGCTGGGGTTGCTGGCTACACCTTC
CASSPAGVAGYTF
>TRBV5-5|TRBJ2-7|TRBD2|NA
TGTGCCAGCAGCCCCCGGGACTACTTCGAGCAGTACTTC
CASSPRDYFEQYF
>TRBV7-2|TRBJ2-3|TRBD2|NA
TGTGCCAGCAGCTTAATAACAGCGGGAGTAGGGTCGCAGTATTTT
CASSLITAGVGSQYF
>TRBV2|TRBJ2-5|TRBD2|NA
TGTGCCAGCAGTCCAACTAGCGGGAGGGAGACCCAGTACTTC
CASSPTSGRETQYF
>TRBV27|TRBJ2-2|TRBD1|NA
TGTGTCCGAACCAGGGGGCTGACCGGGGAGCTGTTTTTT
CVRTRGLTGELFF
>TRBV28|TRBJ2-3|TRBD1|NA
TGTGCCAGCAGTTCCGGGACAGCCCTGGGGGGCACAGATACGCAGTATTTT
CASSSGTALGGTDTQYF
>TRBV5-1|TRBJ1-1|TRBD1|few
TGCGCCAGCAGCGGTGGGACAGGTGGGACTGAAGCTTTCTTT
CASSGGTGGTEAFF